One and the same sample provided the 25 T cell receptor beta chains below, sequenced in a study of blood T cell repertoires in COVID-19. The protocol was immunoSEQ multiplex PCR, while the TCRdb copy is restricted to in-frame clones and leaves out a portion. Of roughly 40,000 clones in the sample, around 85% were seen once. Material: peripheral blood. The source of these receptors is a man aged 35-49 years with active COVID-19.

This chain joins TRBV3-1 (or the pseudogene TRBV3-2) and TRBJ1-1, with D unclear. Trimming took off 0 bases at V and 4 bases at J, with 12 bases between the two ends. The CDR3 runs to 15 residues. Germline V gene lookup returns CDR1 LGHDT and CDR2 YNNKEL (reference sequence). In DNA form, the CDR3 reads TGTGCCAGCAGCCAAGATTTTAGTGGCGGCACTGAAGCTTTCTTT. This gives the protein CASSQDFSGGTEAFF.

The chain carries TRBV9 and TRBJ2-7, with D perhaps matching TRBD1 (8 bases). The CDR3 loop spans 15 amino acids. The germline V gene has CDR1 SGDLS and CDR2 YYNGEE. Between the trimmed V and J ends, which lost 3 bases and 4 bases, there was a span of 17 bases. The CDR3 DNA follows: TGTGCCAGCAGCGCCGGGGGGACAGGAGAATACGAGCAGTACTTC. It encodes CASSAGGTGEYEQYF.

The rearrangement joins TRBV6-5 to TRBJ2-6, with D perhaps matching TRBD1 (6 bases). The CDR3 is 15 amino acids. Germline CDR1 reads MNHEY; CDR2 reads SVGAGI. Trimming took off 8 bases at V and 1 base at J, with 12 bases between the two ends. The CDR3 nucleotides are TGTGCCAGCGGGGTAACAGGGTCTGGGGCCAACGTCCTGACTTTC. It translates to CASGVTGSGANVLTF.

The chain employs TRBV7-3 and TRBJ2-1; 8 bases are a match to TRBD1. CDR1 and CDR2 from the germline V gene are SGHTA and FQGTGA. V shed 3 bases, J shed 7 bases, and the junction held 8 bases outside the gene matches. There are 15 residues in the CDR3. CDR3 protein: CASSLTGAMLNEQFF. CDR3 nucleotides: TGTGCCAGCAGCTTGACAGGGGCTATGTTGAATGAGCAGTTCTTC.

V gene TRBV30 combines with J gene TRBJ1-5; 7 bases match TRBD1. The trim removed 3 bases at V and 4 bases at J, leaving 3 bases unmatched. This CDR3 contains 13 residues. Germline CDR1 and CDR2: GTSNPN and SVGIG (reference sequence). CDR3 in amino acids: CAWSRTGNQPQHF. CDR3 nucleotide sequence: TGTGCCTGGAGCCGGACAGGTAATCAGCCCCAGCATTTT.

The V call is TRBV27, the J call TRBJ1-2; TRBD1 might be the D (6 bases). This CDR3 is 15 amino acids long. The ends were cut back, 2 bases at V and 2 bases at J, with 12 bases in the middle. The germline gives CDR1 MNHEY, CDR2 SMNVEV (reference sequence). CDR3 sequence: CASSLPRGANYGYTF. The CDR3 coding sequence is TGTGCCAGCAGTTTACCCAGGGGCGCGAACTATGGCTACACCTTC.

The J gene is TRBJ2-7, the V gene TRBV9; 8 bases agree with TRBD1. The CDR3 totals 13 residues. After removal of 2 bases from V and 3 bases from J, the junction contained 1 base not matched to a gene. Germline values: CDR1 SGDLS, CDR2 YYNGEE. CDR3 coding DNA: TGTGCCAGCAGCGTGACAGGGGACTACGAGCAGTACTTC. Protein product: CASSVTGDYEQYF.

This clone has just a few counts. This chain joins TRBV5-1 and TRBJ2-3; 9 bases are shared with TRBD1. Germline V gene sequence: CDR1 SGHRS, CDR2 YFSETQ. CDR3 length: 16 residues. The V gene end was trimmed by 4 bases and the J gene end by 2 bases; junction bases not matched to a gene: 8. The CDR3 DNA is TGCGCCAGCAGCCCCACCGGACAGGGGTACACAGATACGCAGTATTTT. It codes for CASSPTGQGYTDTQYF.

The chain has TRBV28 and TRBJ2-5, with D possibly matching TRBD1 (6 bases). V was clipped by 6 bases and J by 5 bases, with 22 bases between them. The germline CDR1 and CDR2 sequences are MDHEN and SYDVKM. This CDR3 spans 16 amino acids. The CDR3 bases are TGTGCCAGCAGGCGAACCACGGGACACTCGGCGGAGACCCAGTACTTC. Its translation is CASRRTTGHSAETQYF. Full variable domain (missing parts from reference TRBV28 and TRBJ2-5): DVKVTQSSRYLVKRTGEKVFLECVQDMDHENMFWYRQDPGLGLRLIYFSYDVKMKEKGDIPEGYSVSREKKERFSLILESASTNQTSMYLCASRRTTGHSAETQYFGPGTRLLVL.

The rearrangement uses TRBV7-8 and TRBJ2-2, with TRBD1 as a possible D gene (5 bases). V was shortened by 0 bases and J by 7 bases, with 18 bases between the two germline ends. This CDR3 is built from 17 residues. Germline V gene lookup returns CDR1 SGHVS and CDR2 FQNEAQ. The CDR3 bases are TGTGCCAGCAGCTTAGCGGGGTCCCACATCGACAGCGGGGAGCTGTTTTTT. It is translated as CASSLAGSHIDSGELFF.

As regards this clone: A junction end diverges from the germline sequence, so it may reflect a read error. The V and J genes are TRBV10-1 and TRBJ2-7, with TRBD1 as a possible D gene (6 bases). This CDR3 comprises 16 residues. Per germline, CDR1 WNHNN and CDR2 SYGVQD (reference sequence). The DNA of the CDR3 is TGCGCCAGCAGTGAGTCCTTACAGGGTCCCTCCCACGAGCAGTACTTC. Protein product: CASSESLQGPSHEQYF.

The chain is built from TRBV15 and TRBJ1-2; a possible D gene is TRBD1 (5 bases). This CDR3 contains 15 residues. Per germline, CDR1 LNHNV and CDR2 YYDKDF (reference sequence). V was shortened by 9 bases and J by 4 bases, with 21 bases between the two germline ends. The CDR3, as DNA: TGTGCCACGTCGCCTTCGACGGGACTAGGCTATGGCTACACCTTC. Its protein is CATSPSTGLGYGYTF.

J is TRBJ1-5 and V is TRBV3-1 (or the pseudogene TRBV3-2), with a weak D call TRBD1 (6 bases). The CDR3 totals 13 residues. Looked up from germline, CDR1 is LGHDT and CDR2 is YNNKEL (reference sequence). Deletions cut 5 bases from V and 5 bases from J, with 10 bases between. The DNA of the CDR3 is TGTGCCAGCAGCGGGGGACATTATCAGCCCCAGCATTTT. Translating it yields CASSGGHYQPQHF.

This clone was seen once. V usage is TRBV10-3 and J usage is TRBJ1-1; D remains ambiguous. Germline CDR1 and CDR2: ENHRY and SYGVKD. The V and J ends lost 3 bases and 4 bases respectively, with 6 bases between them. CDR3 size: 12 residues. Here the CDR3 DNA reads TGTGCCATCAGTGACTTGTCCACTGAAGCTTTCTTT. This gives the protein CAISDLSTEAFF.

The rearrangement joins TRBV6-6 to TRBJ1-4; no clear D. CDR3 length: 14 amino acids. From germline, CDR1 is MNHNY and CDR2 SVGAGI (reference sequence). Deletions cut 5 bases from V and 6 bases from J, with 13 bases between. CDR3 sequence reads: CASSEFHYYEKLFF. The CDR3 nucleotides read TGTGCCAGCAGTGAGTTCCACTACTATGAAAAACTGTTTTTT.

The chain joins TRBV24-1 to TRBJ2-5; 13 nucleotides align to TRBD2. The V and J ends lost 0 bases and 3 bases, in that order; junction bases with no gene match: 0. This CDR3 region has 16 residues. Germline V gives CDR1 KGHDR, CDR2 SFDVKD. DNA for the CDR3: TGTGCCACCAGTGATTTGGGACTAGCGGGAGAAGAGACCCAGTACTTC. It encodes CATSDLGLAGEETQYF.

The gene calls are TRBV27 and TRBJ2-7, with D perhaps matching TRBD1 (5 bases). CDR3 size: 17 residues. V was shortened by 5 bases and J by 1 base, with 21 bases between the two germline ends. CDR1 and CDR2 (germline): MNHEY, SMNVEV (reference sequence). CDR3 protein: CASSMRPGFGVSYEQYF. The CDR3 DNA reads TGTGCCAGCAGTATGAGGCCAGGGTTTGGTGTGTCCTACGAGCAGTACTTC.

This chain connects TRBV28 to TRBJ2-7, with TRBD1 as a possible D gene (6 bases). The length of the CDR3 is 14 residues. CDR1 MDHEN and CDR2 SYDVKM come from the germline V gene. Trimming removed 2 bases at V and 2 bases at J, with 10 bases between. As DNA, the CDR3 is TGTGCCAGCAGTTTAGGTTGGACAGCCTACGAGCAGTACTTC. Protein sequence: CASSLGWTAYEQYF.

This clone is labeled medium-sized. The chain recombines TRBV5-1 with TRBJ1-4; TRBD1 matches at 9 bases. This CDR3 contains 15 residues. Unmatched junction bases numbered 5, after V lost 4 bases and J lost 4 bases. Germline V lookup: CDR1 SGHRS, CDR2 YFSETQ. CDR3 in DNA: TGCGCCAGCAGCGAGGACAGGGGCGATAATGAAAAACTGTTTTTT. Amino acids: CASSEDRGDNEKLFF.

As to this clone: This sample also contains other DNA sequences that code for the same CDR3. The chain links TRBV18 to TRBJ1-6; TRBD1 matches at 8 bases. In germline, CDR1 is KGHSH, CDR2 LQKENI. The trim removed 6 bases at V and 7 bases at J, leaving 8 bases unmatched. The CDR3 is 15 amino acids. The CDR3 bases are TGTGCCAGCTCGCCCGGGACAGGTGGGAATTCACCCCTCCACTTT. The encoded protein is CASSPGTGGNSPLHF.

The chain is built from TRBV6-5 and TRBJ2-2, with no clear D. Germline CDR1 MNHEY, CDR2 SVGAGI. Trimming took off 5 bases at V and 0 bases at J, with 10 bases between the two ends. The CDR3 is 15 residues long. The CDR3 coding sequence is TGTGCCAGCAGTCTAGACGGCGCGAACACCGGGGAGCTGTTTTTT. Translation gives CASSLDGANTGELFF.

The chain has TRBV18 and TRBJ2-1; 14 positions match TRBD2. Trimming at V came to 6 bases and at J to 6 bases, leaving 1 base not matched to a gene. The germline CDR1 and CDR2 sequences are KGHSH and LQKENI. The CDR3 is made up of 14 amino acids. CDR3 amino acids: CASSGLAGANEQFF. CDR3 DNA sequence: TGTGCCAGCTCGGGACTAGCGGGGGCCAATGAGCAGTTCTTC.

The CDR3 reads CASSQSTGRNTEAFF. The CDR3 DNA reads TGCGCCAGCAGCCAATCGACAGGGAGGAACACTGAAGCTTTCTTT. The chain employs TRBV4-1 and TRBJ1-1; 7 nucleotides agree with TRBD1. The V gene end was trimmed by 2 bases and the J gene end by 1 base; junction bases not matched to a gene: 4. Germline-derived CDR1 and CDR2 are MGHRA and YSYEKL. CDR3 length: 15 residues.

The rearrangement links TRBV9 to TRBJ2-1, with a weak D call TRBD2 (6 bases). The CDR3 consists of 14 residues. Germline assignment: CDR1 SGDLS and CDR2 YYNGEE. V lost 3 bases and J 0 bases, leaving 7 bases between the germline ends. CDR3 in amino acids: CASSAAGSYNEQFF. In DNA form, the CDR3 reads TGTGCCAGCAGCGCAGCGGGCTCCTACAATGAGCAGTTCTTC. The full variable domain, completed using reference TRBV9 and TRBJ2-1, is DSGVTQTPKHLITATGQRVTLRCSPRSGDLSVYWYQQSLDQGLQFLIQYYNGEERAKGNILERFSAQQFPDLHSELNLSSLELGDSALYFCASSAAGSYNEQFFGPGTRLTVL.

The chain joins TRBV29-1 to TRBJ2-5; 9 bases agree with TRBD2. V was pared by 7 bases and J by 5 bases, with 14 bases of the junction left unmatched. Germline V gives CDR1 SQVTM, CDR2 ANQGSEA. The CDR3 contains 15 residues. This CDR3 reads CSGGGGFAGGETQYF. DNA of the CDR3: TGCAGCGGAGGAGGGGGTTTTGCGGGAGGGGAGACCCAGTACTTC. Full variable domain (missing parts from reference TRBV29-1 and TRBJ2-5): SAVISQKPSRDICQRGTSLTIQCQVDSQVTMMFWYRQQPGQSLTLIATANQGSEATYESGFVIDKFPISRPNLTFSTLTVSNMSPEDSSIYLCSGGGGFAGGETQYFGPGTRLLVL.